Shown below are 10 T cell receptor beta chains from a single sample sequenced in a study of tumor and adjacent non-tumor tissue in lung cancer (dated by TCRdb to the late 2010s). Receptors were amplified or captured by multiplex PCR. The sample was run on an Illumina HiSeq 2500. Following protocols modified from ARM-PCR, the researchers constructed TCRbeta libraries through three rounds of nested PCR with primers (Table S4). Using fastp trimming at Q25 and MiXCR clonotype assembly, TCRdb reanalyzed the public sequencing data and kept in-frame beta chains. Duplicate CDR3 protein sequences are folded into a single record with the most common DNA and genes. This sample gives fewer than 85,000 distinct CDR3 sequences in total; about 80% of them show up just once. The ten largest make up 28% of the sample. RNA was isolated from bulk, unsorted tissue, and RNA quality was assessed with a NanoDrop ND-1000 and an Agilent 2100.

The sample consisted of lung tumor tissue. The receptors stem from a man in his fifties or sixties with non-small cell lung cancer.

CDR3 loop: CNVRKGNQPQHF. DNA for the CDR3: TGCAATGTTAGAAAGGGAAATCAGCCCCAGCATTTT. The rearrangement joins TRBV20-1 to TRBJ1-5; D is unresolved. This CDR3 is 12 amino acids long. The germline V gene encodes CDR1 DFQATT and CDR2 SNEGSKA (reference sequence).

This clonotype was counted many times. The chain joins TRBV7-9 to TRBJ2-1; D may be TRBD2 (5 bases). Germline V gene sequence: CDR1 SEHNR, CDR2 FQNEAQ (reference sequence). CDR3 size: 12 residues. V was clipped by 5 bases and J by 9 bases, with 11 bases between them. This CDR3 is CASSPYGIEQFF. In DNA, the CDR3 is TGTGCCAGCAGCCCCTACGGGATTGAGCAGTTCTTC.

Remarks on this clonotype: One end of the junction varies from germline; a read error may be responsible. The gene calls are TRBV6-1 and TRBJ2-5; tentatively, D is TRBD1 (6 bases). Germline V lookup: CDR1 MNHNS, CDR2 SASEGT. This CDR3 has 15 residues. DNA of the CDR3: TGTGGCAGCAGTGAGGGCTCAGGGGCGGAAGAGACCCAGTACTTC. It specifies CGSSEGSGAEETQYF.

Concerning this clonotype: A much larger clone sits a single nucleotide away, making a read error possible. This chain's CDR3 is CANSLGGANMNTEAFF. DNA for the CDR3: TGCGCCAACAGCTTGGGAGGGGCCAATATGAACACTGAAGCTTTCTTT. The rearrangement uses TRBV5-1 and TRBJ1-1, with D perhaps matching TRBD1 (5 bases). The CDR3 loop spans 16 amino acids. Germline V gene lookup returns CDR1 SGHRS and CDR2 YFSETQ.

The table lists this clonotype with a few counts. At one end, the junction sequence differs from germline, possibly due to a read error. The chain joins TRBV6-2 or TRBV6-3 to TRBJ2-2, with a tentative D call TRBD2 (5 bases). Germline V gene data show CDR1 as MNHEY and CDR2 as SVGEGT. The CDR3 sequence is 13 residues long. CDR3 bases: TGTGCCAGCAGTTACTTAGACACCGGGGAGTTGGTTTTT. Translated: CASSYLDTGELVF.

Note on this clonotype: It may be a read error: a sequence one base away is much more abundant. It is likely a read error, because the conserved phenylalanine at the end of the CDR3 is missing. The chain couples TRBV6-6 to TRBJ2-7; D call uncertain. Germline loops: CDR1 MNHNY, CDR2 SVGAGI (reference sequence). This CDR3 contains 12 residues. CDR3 in amino acids: CASSYRAYGQYS. As DNA, the CDR3 is TGTGCCAGCAGTTACCGGGCCTACGGGCAGTACTCC.

This clonotype was counted a single time. The conserved phenylalanine or tryptophan normally closing the CDR3 is absent here, so this likely arose from a read error. The chain uses TRBV6-6 and TRBJ1-4; 8 bases map to TRBD1. Germline lookup yields CDR1 MNHNY and CDR2 SVGAGI (reference sequence). This CDR3 is 16 amino acids long. The CDR3 sequence: CASRHQGADTNEKLFY. The CDR3 region has the DNA TGTGCCAGCAGGCACCAGGGGGCAGACACTAATGAAAAGCTGTTTTAT.

Comments on this clonotype: Sequence at one end of the junction differs from germline and may be a read error. The chain combines TRBV20-1 with TRBJ2-1; 9 bases line up with TRBD2. Germline values: CDR1 DFQATT, CDR2 SNEGSKA (reference sequence). The length of the CDR3 is 15 residues. The CDR3: CSVREPSGTSNEQFF. The CDR3, as DNA: TGCAGTGTTAGAGAACCTAGCGGGACTTCCAATGAGCAGTTCTTC.

Of note for this clonotype: Germline and junction disagree at one end, which may indicate a read error. V gene TRBV11-3 combines with J gene TRBJ1-5; 7 bases map to TRBD1. Germline V gene lookup returns CDR1 SGHNT and CDR2 YENEEA. The CDR3 has 16 amino acids. CDR3 protein: CISSLVRRGTNKPQHF. The CDR3 DNA reads TGTATCAGCAGCTTAGTTCGCAGGGGGACCAATAAGCCCCAGCATTTT.

There are many counts of this clonotype. The chain recombines TRBV7-3 with TRBJ2-2, with D possibly matching TRBD2 (5 bases). Trimming left V 0 bases short and J 5 bases short, with 7 bases between. Germline loops: CDR1 SGHTA, CDR2 FQGTGA. The CDR3 covers 14 residues. The CDR3 region is CASSLTPGTGELFF. The DNA of the CDR3 is TGTGCCAGCAGCTTAACGCCGGGGACCGGGGAGCTGTTTTTT.